Below, 2 T cell receptor beta chains from the same sample are listed, as sequenced in a study of T cell responses to AZD1222 COVID-19 vaccine. The data were produced by immunoSEQ multiplex PCR, yet TCRdb's version contains in-frame clones alone and is incomplete. The sample includes around 160,000 clones, about 90% of them seen just once. Material: peripheral blood, obtained on day 0 of MenACWY control vaccination. These receptors all stem from an adult in good health.

The chain combines TRBV29-1 with TRBJ2-1; D might be TRBD2 (6 bases). In germline, CDR1 is SQVTM, CDR2 ANQGSEA. The CDR3 is 11 residues long. Trimming took off 4 bases at V and 8 bases at J, with 9 bases between the two ends. The CDR3, as DNA: TGCAGCGTTGGTAGCGGCCATGAGCAGTTCTTC. Its protein product is CSVGSGHEQFF.

This chain joins TRBV28 and TRBJ2-3, with 10 bases identical to TRBD2. The CDR3 has 15 amino acids. Germline V CDR1 and CDR2: MDHEN, SYDVKM. V lost 5 bases and J lost 4; bases outside the gene matches: 6. The CDR3 nucleotides read TGTGCCAGCAGTCAAGCGGGAGGGAGGGCAGATACGCAGTATTTT. It specifies CASSQAGGRADTQYF.